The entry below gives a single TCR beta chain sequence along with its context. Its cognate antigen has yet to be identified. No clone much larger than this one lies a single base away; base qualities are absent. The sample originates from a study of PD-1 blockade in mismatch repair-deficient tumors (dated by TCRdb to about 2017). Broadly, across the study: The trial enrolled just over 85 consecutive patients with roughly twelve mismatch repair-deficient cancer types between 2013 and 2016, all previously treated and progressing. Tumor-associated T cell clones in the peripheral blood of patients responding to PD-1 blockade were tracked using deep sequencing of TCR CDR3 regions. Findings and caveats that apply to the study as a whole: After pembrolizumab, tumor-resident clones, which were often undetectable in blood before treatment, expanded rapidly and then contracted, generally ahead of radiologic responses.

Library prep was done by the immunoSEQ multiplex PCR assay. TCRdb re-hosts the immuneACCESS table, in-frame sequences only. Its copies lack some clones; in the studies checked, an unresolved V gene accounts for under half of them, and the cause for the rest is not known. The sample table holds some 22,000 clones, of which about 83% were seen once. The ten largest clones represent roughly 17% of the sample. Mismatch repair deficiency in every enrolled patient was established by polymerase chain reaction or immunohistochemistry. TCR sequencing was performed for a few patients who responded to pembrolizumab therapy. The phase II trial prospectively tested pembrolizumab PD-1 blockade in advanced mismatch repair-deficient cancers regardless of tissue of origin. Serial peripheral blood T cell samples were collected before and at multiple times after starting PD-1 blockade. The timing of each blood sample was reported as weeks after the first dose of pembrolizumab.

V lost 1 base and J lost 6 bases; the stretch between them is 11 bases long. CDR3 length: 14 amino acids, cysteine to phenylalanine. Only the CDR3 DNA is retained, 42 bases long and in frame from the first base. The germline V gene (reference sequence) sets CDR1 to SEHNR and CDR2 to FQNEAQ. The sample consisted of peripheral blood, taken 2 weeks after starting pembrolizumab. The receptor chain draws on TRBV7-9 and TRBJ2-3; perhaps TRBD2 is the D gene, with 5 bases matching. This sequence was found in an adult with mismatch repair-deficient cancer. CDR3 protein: CASSLGEGVDTQYF. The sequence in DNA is TGTGCCAGCAGCTTAGGAGAGGGTGTGGATACGCAGTATTTT.